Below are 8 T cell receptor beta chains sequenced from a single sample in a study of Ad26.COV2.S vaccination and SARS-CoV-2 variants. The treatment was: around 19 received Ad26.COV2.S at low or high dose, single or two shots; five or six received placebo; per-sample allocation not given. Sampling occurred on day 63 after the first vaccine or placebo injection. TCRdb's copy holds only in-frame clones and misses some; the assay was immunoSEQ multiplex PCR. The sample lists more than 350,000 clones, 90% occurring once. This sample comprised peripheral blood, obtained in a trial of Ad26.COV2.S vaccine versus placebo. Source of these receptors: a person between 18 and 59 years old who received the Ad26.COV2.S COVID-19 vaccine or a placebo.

The CDR3, as DNA: TGTGCCAGCAGTGAAGGGGGTGGGGCAGTTATGCCTGAAGCTTTCTTT. Protein: CASSEGGGAVMPEAFF. The V call is TRBV25-1, the J call TRBJ1-1, with a tentative D call TRBD1 (5 bases). The germline V gene has CDR1 MGHDK and CDR2 SYGVNS. The V and J ends lost 2 bases and 6 bases respectively, with 19 bases between them. The CDR3 is made up of 16 amino acids.

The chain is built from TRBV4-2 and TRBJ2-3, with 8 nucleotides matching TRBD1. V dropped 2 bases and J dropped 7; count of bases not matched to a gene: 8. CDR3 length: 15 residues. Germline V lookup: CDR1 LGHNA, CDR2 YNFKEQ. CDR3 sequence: CASSQTGGNSNTQYF. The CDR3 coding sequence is TGTGCCAGCAGCCAAACAGGGGGTAACTCGAATACGCAGTATTTT.

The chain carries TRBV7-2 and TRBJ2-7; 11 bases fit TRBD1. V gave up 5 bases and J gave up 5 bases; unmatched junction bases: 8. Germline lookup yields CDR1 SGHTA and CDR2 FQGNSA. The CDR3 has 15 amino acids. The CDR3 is CASSPRWTGGNEQYF. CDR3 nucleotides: TGTGCCAGCAGCCCGAGGTGGACAGGGGGCAACGAGCAGTACTTC.

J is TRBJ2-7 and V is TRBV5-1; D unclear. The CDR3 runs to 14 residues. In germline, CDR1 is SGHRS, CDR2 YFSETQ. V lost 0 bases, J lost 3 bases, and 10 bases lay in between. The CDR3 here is CASSLGKGYYEQYF. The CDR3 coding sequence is TGCGCCAGCAGCTTGGGTAAGGGTTACTACGAGCAGTACTTC.

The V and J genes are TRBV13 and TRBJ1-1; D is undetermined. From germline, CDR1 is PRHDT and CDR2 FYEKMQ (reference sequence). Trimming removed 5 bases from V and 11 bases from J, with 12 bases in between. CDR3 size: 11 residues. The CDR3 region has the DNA TGTGCCAGCAGCCGTCCGCGGGCGGCTTTCTTT. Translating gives CASSRPRAAFF.

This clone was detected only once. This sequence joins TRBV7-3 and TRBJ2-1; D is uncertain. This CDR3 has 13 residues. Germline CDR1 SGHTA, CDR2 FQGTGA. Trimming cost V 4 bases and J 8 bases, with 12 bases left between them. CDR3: CASSSLVVDEQFF. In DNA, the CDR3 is TGTGCCAGCAGCTCCCTAGTTGTCGATGAGCAGTTCTTC.

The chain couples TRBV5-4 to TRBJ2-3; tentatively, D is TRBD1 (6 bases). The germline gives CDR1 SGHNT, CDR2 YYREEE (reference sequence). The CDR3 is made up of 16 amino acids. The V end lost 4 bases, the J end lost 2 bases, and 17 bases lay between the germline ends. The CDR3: CASSKRGGQTTDTQYF. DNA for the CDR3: TGTGCCAGCAGCAAAAGGGGCGGACAGACCACAGATACGCAGTATTTT.

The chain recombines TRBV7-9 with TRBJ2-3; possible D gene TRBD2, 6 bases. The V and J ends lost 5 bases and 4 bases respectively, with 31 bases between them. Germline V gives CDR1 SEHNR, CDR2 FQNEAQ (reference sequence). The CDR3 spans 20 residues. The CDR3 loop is CASSKNLRRTGAGGADTQYF. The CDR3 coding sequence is TGTGCCAGCAGCAAAAATCTCCGCCGTACGGGAGCTGGAGGAGCAGATACGCAGTATTTT.